These 16 T cell receptor beta chains share one sample of origin, sequenced in a study of T cell responses to AZD1222 COVID-19 vaccine. Sequencing was performed with immunoSEQ multiplex PCR; in TCRdb, only in-frame clones are kept and a portion is missing. The sample shows about 170,000 clones, around 90% of them seen only once. The sample was peripheral blood, taken on day 0 of AZD1222 vaccination. The receptors shown here come from an adult in good health.

The chain uses TRBV19 and TRBJ2-3, with D possibly TRBD1 on 5 matching bases. Germline V CDR1 and CDR2: LNHDA, SQIVND (reference sequence). Trimming pared 6 bases from V and 1 base from J, leaving 20 bases between. The CDR3 is 17 residues long. In DNA form, the CDR3 reads TGTGCCAGTAGGCGAACCCGTAGGGGCGCGGGCACAGATACGCAGTATTTT. It specifies CASRRTRRGAGTDTQYF.

CDR3 in amino acids: CASSLGLASDIQYF. Here the CDR3 DNA reads TGTGCCAGCAGCCTAGGACTAGCATCAGACATTCAGTACTTC. V usage is TRBV3-1 (or the pseudogene TRBV3-2) and J usage is TRBJ2-4; 8 bases map to TRBD2. The CDR3 consists of 14 residues. The V and J ends lost 4 bases and 8 bases, in that order; junction bases with no gene match: 7. Germline V gene lookup returns CDR1 LGHDT and CDR2 YNNKEL (reference sequence).

The V and J genes are TRBV11-2 and TRBJ2-7; D is possibly TRBD2 (5 bases). The CDR3 extends over 13 amino acids. The germline CDR1 and CDR2 sequences are SGHAT and FQNNGV. Trimming removed 5 bases at V and 5 bases at J, with 13 bases between. The CDR3 DNA reads TGTGCCAGCAGCACATTACCGGGGAACGAGCAGTACTTC. Its protein is CASSTLPGNEQYF.

The J gene is TRBJ1-5, the V gene TRBV19; D unresolved. Trimming shortened V by 7 bases and J by 5 bases, and 12 bases separated the two germline ends. The CDR3 extends over 13 amino acids. Germline CDR1 reads LNHDA; CDR2 reads SQIVND (reference sequence). DNA of the CDR3: TGTGCCAGTAAGTCGCAACTTTATCAGCCCCAGCATTTT. Translating it yields CASKSQLYQPQHF.

This sequence joins TRBV27 and TRBJ1-2; D not certain. The CDR3 extends over 13 amino acids. Trimming removed 6 bases from V and 8 bases from J, with 16 bases in between. Germline V gene data show CDR1 as MNHEY and CDR2 as SMNVEV (reference sequence). CDR3 residues: CASRFNSVGGYTF. The CDR3 DNA reads TGTGCCAGCAGGTTCAACTCAGTAGGAGGCTACACCTTC.

The gene calls are TRBV2 and TRBJ2-7; a possible D gene is TRBD2 (6 bases). V lost 6 bases to trimming and J lost 5 bases, with 11 bases between them. The germline gives CDR1 SNHLY, CDR2 FYNNEI. The CDR3 has 12 residues. The CDR3 loop is CASRQLAHEQYF. The CDR3 nucleotides read TGTGCCAGCAGGCAACTAGCCCACGAGCAGTACTTC.

The DNA for the CDR3 is TGTGCCAGCAGCTTGGCGGGAGTCCCGCAAGAGACCCAGTACTTC. This sequence encodes CASSLAGVPQETQYF. J is TRBJ2-5 and V is TRBV7-3, with TRBD2 identical over 7 bases. The V segment lost 3 bases and the J segment 2 bases; nucleotides outside the gene matches: 6. CDR3 length: 15 amino acids. Germline CDR1 SGHTA, CDR2 FQGTGA.

This sequence joins TRBV9 and TRBJ1-2, with no clear D. Germline lookup yields CDR1 SGDLS and CDR2 YYNGEE. CDR3 length: 14 residues. Trimming removed 0 bases from V and 10 bases from J, with 16 bases in between. The CDR3 coding sequence is TGTGCCAGCAGCGTAGGGTCAAAACCCCTAACCTACACCTTC. Its translation: CASSVGSKPLTYTF.

V and J are TRBV4-1 and TRBJ1-5; 8 bases agree with TRBD1. This CDR3 is 15 amino acids long. J was trimmed by 7 bases and V by 0 bases; bases with no gene match: 5. Germline CDR1 is MGHRA and CDR2 is YSYEKL. CDR3 amino acids: CASSQDITGGQPQHF. The CDR3 DNA reads TGCGCCAGCAGCCAAGATATAACAGGGGGACAGCCCCAGCATTTT.

This chain uses TRBV6-6 with TRBJ2-5; possible D gene TRBD1, 6 bases. The CDR3 is 15 amino acids. The V and J ends lost 5 bases and 4 bases respectively, with 17 bases between them. Germline V gene lookup returns CDR1 MNHNY and CDR2 SVGAGI (reference sequence). This CDR3 reads CASSTRTQGLETQYF. Here the CDR3 DNA reads TGTGCCAGCAGTACCCGGACGCAGGGGTTAGAGACCCAGTACTTC.

The gene calls are TRBV18 and TRBJ2-2; 8 bases fit TRBD1. Germline-derived CDR1 and CDR2 are KGHSH and LQKENI. Trimming cost V 6 bases and J 0 bases; bases outside gene matches: 6. The CDR3 spans 16 residues. The CDR3, as DNA: TGTGCCAGCTCCGGGACAGGATTTACGAACACCGGGGAGCTGTTTTTT. Residues: CASSGTGFTNTGELFF.

The gene calls are TRBV13 and TRBJ2-7, with 8 bases that match TRBD1. J was trimmed by 0 bases and V by 4 bases; bases with no gene match: 8. CDR3 length: 16 amino acids. CDR1 PRHDT and CDR2 FYEKMQ come from the germline V gene (reference sequence). CDR3 loop: CASSSKGQGSSYEQYF. CDR3 DNA sequence: TGTGCCAGCAGCTCCAAAGGACAGGGTAGCTCCTACGAGCAGTACTTC.

This sequence joins TRBV5-1 and TRBJ2-1; 12 positions match TRBD2. The V segment lost 4 bases and the J segment 8 bases; nucleotides outside the gene matches: 7. The germline V gene has CDR1 SGHRS and CDR2 YFSETQ. CDR3 length equals 15 residues. CDR3 residues: CASSGWTSGEDEQFF. The CDR3 bases are TGCGCCAGCAGCGGTTGGACTAGCGGGGAGGATGAGCAGTTCTTC. The whole variable domain, remainder taken from reference TRBV5-1 and TRBJ2-1, is KAGVTQTPRYLIKTRGQQVTLSCSPISGHRSVSWYQQTPGQGLQFLFEYFSETQRNKGNFPGRFSGRQFSNSRSEMNVSTLELGDSALYLCASSGWTSGEDEQFFGPGTRLTVL.

The chain is built from TRBV10-1 and TRBJ2-2; 8 bases align to TRBD1. Germline CDR1 and CDR2: WNHNN and SYGVQD (reference sequence). The CDR3 has 16 residues. After removal of 5 bases from V and 1 base from J, the junction contained 6 bases not matched to a gene. In nucleotides, the CDR3 is TGCGCCAGCAGTCGTTCCGGGACAGGGAACACCGGGGAGCTGTTTTTT. It codes for CASSRSGTGNTGELFF.

The V call is TRBV6-5, the J call TRBJ1-1; weak D call: TRBD1 (5 bases). Trimming cost V 2 bases and J 1 base, with 5 bases left between them. Looked up from germline, CDR1 is MNHEY and CDR2 is SVGAGI. CDR3 length equals 13 residues. CDR3: CASSYDRNTEAFF. The CDR3 DNA is TGTGCCAGCAGTTACGACAGGAACACTGAAGCTTTCTTT.

The chain combines TRBV19 with TRBJ2-2, with TRBD2 matching 7 bases. V lost 7 bases and J lost 2; bases outside the gene matches: 4. The CDR3 loop spans 14 amino acids. CDR1 is LNHDA, CDR2 SQIVND, per germline (reference sequence). CDR3 loop: CASKASGNTGELFF. CDR3 nucleotides: TGTGCCAGTAAGGCTAGCGGTAACACCGGGGAGCTGTTTTTT.